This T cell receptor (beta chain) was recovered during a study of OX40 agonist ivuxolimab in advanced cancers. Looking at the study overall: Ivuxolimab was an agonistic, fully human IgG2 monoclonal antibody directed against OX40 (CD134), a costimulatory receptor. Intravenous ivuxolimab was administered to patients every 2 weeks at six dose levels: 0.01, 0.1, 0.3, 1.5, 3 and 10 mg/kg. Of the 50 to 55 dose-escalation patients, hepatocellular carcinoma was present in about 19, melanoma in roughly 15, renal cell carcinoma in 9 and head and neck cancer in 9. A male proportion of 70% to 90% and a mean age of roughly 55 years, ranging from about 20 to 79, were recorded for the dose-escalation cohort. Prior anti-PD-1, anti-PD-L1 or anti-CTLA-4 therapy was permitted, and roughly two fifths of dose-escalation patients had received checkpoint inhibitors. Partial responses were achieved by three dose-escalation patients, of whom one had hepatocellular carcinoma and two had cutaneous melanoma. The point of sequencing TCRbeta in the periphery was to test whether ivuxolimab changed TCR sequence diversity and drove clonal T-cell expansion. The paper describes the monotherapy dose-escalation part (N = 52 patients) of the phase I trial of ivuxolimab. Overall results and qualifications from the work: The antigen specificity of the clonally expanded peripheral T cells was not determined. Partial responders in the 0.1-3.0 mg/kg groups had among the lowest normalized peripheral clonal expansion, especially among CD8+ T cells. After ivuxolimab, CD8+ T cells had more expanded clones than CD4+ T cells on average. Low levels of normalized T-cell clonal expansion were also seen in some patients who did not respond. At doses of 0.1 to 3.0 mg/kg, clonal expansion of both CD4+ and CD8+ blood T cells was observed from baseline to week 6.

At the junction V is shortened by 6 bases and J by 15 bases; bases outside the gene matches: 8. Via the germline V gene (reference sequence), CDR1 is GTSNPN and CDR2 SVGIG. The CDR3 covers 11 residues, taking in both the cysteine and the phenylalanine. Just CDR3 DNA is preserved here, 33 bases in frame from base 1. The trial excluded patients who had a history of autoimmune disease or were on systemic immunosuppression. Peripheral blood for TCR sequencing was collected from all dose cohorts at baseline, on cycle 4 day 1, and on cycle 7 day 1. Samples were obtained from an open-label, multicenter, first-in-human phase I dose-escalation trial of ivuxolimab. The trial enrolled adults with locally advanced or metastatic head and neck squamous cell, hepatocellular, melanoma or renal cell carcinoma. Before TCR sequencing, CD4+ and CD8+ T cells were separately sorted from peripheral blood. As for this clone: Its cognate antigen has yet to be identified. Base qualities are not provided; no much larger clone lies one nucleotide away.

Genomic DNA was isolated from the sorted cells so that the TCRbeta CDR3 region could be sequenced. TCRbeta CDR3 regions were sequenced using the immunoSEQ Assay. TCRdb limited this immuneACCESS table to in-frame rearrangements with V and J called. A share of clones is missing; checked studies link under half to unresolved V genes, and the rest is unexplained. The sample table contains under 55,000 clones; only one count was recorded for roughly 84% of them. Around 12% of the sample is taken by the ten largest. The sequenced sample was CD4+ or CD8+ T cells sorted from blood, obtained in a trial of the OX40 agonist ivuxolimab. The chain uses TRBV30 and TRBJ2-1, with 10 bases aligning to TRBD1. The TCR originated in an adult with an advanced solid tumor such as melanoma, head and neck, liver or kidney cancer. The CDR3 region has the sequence CACFGQGGRFF. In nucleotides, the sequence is TGTGCCTGTTTCGGACAGGGGGGTCGGTTCTTC.